Shown below are 20 T cell receptor beta chains from a single sample sequenced in a study of blood T cells in healthy people across ages (dated by TCRdb to the mid-2010s). Library method: 5' RACE. The run used an Illumina HiSeq 2500. A second PCR of roughly 6 to 11 cycles was run with a J-beta primer mix and a sample-barcoded 5' primer. TCRdb reprocessed the public reads (quality trimming at Q25 with fastp, clone calling with MiXCR) and kept in-frame beta chains. Records with the same CDR3 protein are collapsed into one entry carrying the most frequent genes and DNA. The sample table lists around 1.5 million distinct CDR3 sequences, roughly 32% of them with a count of one. The ten largest clones take up 11% of the sample. Sequencing was performed on blood. Source of these receptors: a woman aged 25 to 39 in good health.

The CDR3 sequence: CASSKVSWGYNEQFF. The CDR3 region has the DNA TGTGCCAGTAGTAAGGTTTCCTGGGGCTACAATGAGCAGTTCTTC. The chain is built from TRBV19 and TRBJ2-1; D call uncertain. CDR3 length: 15 residues. Trimming left V 4 bases short and J 3 bases short, with 13 bases between. Germline V gives CDR1 LNHDA, CDR2 SQIVND (reference sequence).

This rearrangement joins TRBV5-5 to TRBJ2-5, with 9 bases identical to TRBD1. The DNA end lines up better with TRBJ2-7; the J call may be wrong. The V gene's germline CDR1 is SGHKS and CDR2 YYEKEE (reference sequence). This CDR3 is 17 amino acids long. CDR3 sequence (DNA): TGTGCCAGCAGCTCGGAAATAACAGGGGGCTTGTCCTACGAGCAGTACTTC. Its protein is CASSSEITGGLSYEQYF.

Only a few counts were recorded for this clonotype. The chain is built from TRBV5-5 and TRBJ1-2; D may be TRBD1 (5 bases). This CDR3 is 13 amino acids long. CDR1 is SGHKS and CDR2 is YYEKEE in the germline V gene (reference sequence). With 4 bases removed from V and 6 bases from J, the gap between germline ends came to 13 bases. The CDR3 sequence: CASSVTDLDGYTF. As DNA, the CDR3 is TGTGCCAGCAGCGTGACAGATCTGGATGGCTACACCTTC.

This clonotype was seen many times. J is TRBJ1-5 and V is TRBV5-8, with a possible D match to TRBD1 (5 bases). Per germline, CDR1 SGHTS and CDR2 YDEGEE. Trimming stripped 1 base from V and 6 bases from J, with 20 bases between. The CDR3 runs to 17 residues. The chain's CDR3 is CASSLRVWAGSGQPQHF. CDR3 coding DNA: TGTGCCAGCAGCTTGCGGGTCTGGGCAGGGTCGGGTCAGCCCCAGCATTTT.

This chain links TRBV20-1 with TRBJ2-1; D may be TRBD1 (6 bases). Judging by the DNA end, TRBJ2-7 fits better; the J call may be wrong. Germline CDR1 is DFQATT and CDR2 is SNEGSKA (reference sequence). This CDR3 comprises 19 residues. CDR3 nucleotide sequence: TGCAGTGCTAGAGTAATCCGGGCAACGGGTGGGGGCTCCTACAATGAGCAGTACTTC. Protein: CSARVIRATGGGSYNEQYF.

This clonotype was seen more than once but under ten times. The rearrangement joins TRBV9 to TRBJ2-1; TRBD2 is a possible D gene (5 bases). The CDR3 runs to 14 residues. CDR1 and CDR2 from the germline V gene are SGDLS and YYNGEE. V lost 1 base and J lost 9, with 14 bases in between. The CDR3 coding sequence is TGTGCCAGCAGCGTACGGACTGGGCCCACTGAGCAGTTCTTC. Its translation is CASSVRTGPTEQFF. The full variable domain, completed using reference TRBV9 and TRBJ2-1, is DSGVTQTPKHLITATGQRVTLRCSPRSGDLSVYWYQQSLDQGLQFLIQYYNGEERAKGNILERFSAQQFPDLHSELNLSSLELGDSALYFCASSVRTGPTEQFFGPGTRLTVL.

The chain has TRBV4-1 and TRBJ2-5; 10 bases agree with TRBD2. Germline V gene data show CDR1 as MGHRA and CDR2 as YSYEKL. J gave up 4 bases and V 1 base, and 12 bases lay outside the gene matches. This CDR3 region has 18 residues. CDR3 in DNA: TGCGCCAGCAGCCAAGTGGAGCGGGGGGGTTTATCGGGAGAGACCCAGTACTTC. It encodes CASSQVERGGLSGETQYF.

The chain uses TRBV6-6 and TRBJ1-1; 7 bases line up with TRBD1. The J segment lost 4 bases and the V segment lost 6 bases, leaving 11 bases of the junction unmatched. The CDR3 extends over 15 amino acids. From germline, CDR1 is MNHNY and CDR2 SVGAGI (reference sequence). Here the CDR3 reads CASSPHPTGPTEAFF. In nucleotides, the CDR3 is TGTGCCAGCAGCCCCCACCCGACAGGGCCCACTGAAGCTTTCTTT.

V is TRBV2 and J is TRBJ2-7; D is unclear. With 8 bases removed from V and 4 bases from J, the gap between germline ends came to 12 bases. The CDR3 contains 12 residues. CDR1 is SNHLY and CDR2 is FYNNEI in the germline V gene. Here the CDR3 reads CASALTGYEQYF. In DNA, the CDR3 is TGTGCCAGCGCCCTAACGGGTTACGAGCAGTACTTC.

This clonotype has more than one count but fewer than ten. The CDR3 sequence is CATSDPRSTPTNEQFF. The CDR3, as DNA: TGTGCCACCAGTGACCCCAGGTCTACCCCAACAAATGAGCAGTTCTTC. V and J are TRBV24-1 and TRBJ2-1; D uncertain. CDR3 length: 16 amino acids. V was cut by 4 bases and J by 7 bases, with 19 bases left in between. Per germline, CDR1 KGHDR and CDR2 SFDVKD.

CDR3 coding DNA: TGCAGCGTTGAATCTCAGGGGGCTGGTGGCTACACCTTC. Encoded protein: CSVESQGAGGYTF. The chain employs TRBV29-1 and TRBJ1-2, with 8 positions matching TRBD1. Germline trimming cut 2 bases from V and 7 bases from J; bases unmatched to any gene: 6. Germline V gene lookup returns CDR1 SQVTM and CDR2 ANQGSEA. The CDR3 runs 13 residues.

This clonotype was seen ten or more times. The genes are TRBV29-1 and TRBJ2-5, with 11 bases lining up with TRBD2. V lost 3 bases and J lost 6; bases outside the gene matches: 6. The germline V gene has CDR1 SQVTM and CDR2 ANQGSEA. The CDR3 is made up of 14 amino acids. The CDR3 DNA sequence: TGCAGCGTTGATACTAGCGGGAGTCATAAGACCCAGTACTTC. This codes for CSVDTSGSHKTQYF.

CDR3 region: CASSLALAPAPQHF. DNA for the CDR3: TGTGCCAGCAGCTTAGCCCTGGCTCCGGCGCCCCAGCATTTT. The V call is TRBV7-2, the J call TRBJ1-5; D unclear. Germline V gene sequence: CDR1 SGHTA, CDR2 FQGNSA. V lost 0 bases to trimming and J lost 9 bases, with 12 bases between them. The CDR3 sequence is 14 residues long.

The rearrangement joins TRBV11-2 to TRBJ2-7, with 7 bases identical to TRBD2. The CDR3 covers 15 residues. Germline V CDR1 and CDR2: SGHAT, FQNNGV. V was clipped by 0 bases and J by 7 bases; unmatched bases: 9. CDR3 nucleotides: TGTGCCAGCAGCTTAGATGGGAGGGACCCCAGGGAGCAGTACTTC. It encodes CASSLDGRDPREQYF.

This clonotype was seen many times. J is TRBJ2-1 and V is TRBV6-5, with D possibly TRBD1 on 5 matching bases. The V end lost 6 bases, the J end lost 0 bases, and 9 bases lay between the germline ends. Germline lookup yields CDR1 MNHEY and CDR2 SVGAGI. The CDR3 extends over 14 amino acids. CDR3 in DNA: TGTGCCAGCAGCAGACAGAGCTCCTACAATGAGCAGTTCTTC. It is translated as CASSRQSSYNEQFF.

This clonotype was recorded only once. One end of the junction does not line up with germline, which may come from a read error. The V and J genes are TRBV5-4 and TRBJ2-3; TRBD2 is a possible D gene (5 bases). There are 14 residues in the CDR3. Germline CDR1 and CDR2: SGHNT and YYREEE (reference sequence). The CDR3 DNA reads TGTGCCTGCAGCTCGGGGTATAACACAGATACGCAGTATTTT. Residues: CACSSGYNTDTQYF. The whole variable domain, remainder taken from reference TRBV5-4 and TRBJ2-3, is ETGVTQSPTHLIKTRGQQVTLRCSSQSGHNTVSWYQQALGQGPQFIFQYYREEENGRGNFPPRFSGLQFPNYSSELNVNALELDDSALYLCACSSGYNTDTQYFGPGTRLTVL.

The chain recombines TRBV5-1 with TRBJ2-5; D possibly matches TRBD1 or TRBD2 (5 bases each). CDR1 and CDR2 from the germline V gene are SGHRS and YFSETQ. The CDR3 loop spans 14 amino acids. V was pared by 2 bases and J by 7 bases, with 15 bases between. The CDR3 sequence is CASSFGTPSGTQYF. CDR3 nucleotides: TGCGCCAGCAGCTTCGGGACCCCTTCCGGGACCCAGTACTTC.

V is TRBV10-3 and J is TRBJ2-1; 9 bases align to TRBD1. The V gene's germline CDR1 is ENHRY and CDR2 SYGVKD. This CDR3 spans 15 amino acids. The J segment lost 6 bases and the V segment lost 3 bases, leaving 6 bases of the junction unmatched. This CDR3 reads CAISDPGQGINEQFF. The CDR3 nucleotides are TGTGCCATCAGTGACCCGGGACAGGGAATCAATGAGCAGTTCTTC.

V gene TRBV11-2 combines with J gene TRBJ2-1, with 9 bases that match TRBD2. Looked up from germline, CDR1 is SGHAT and CDR2 is FQNNGV. The junction had 9 bases not matched to a gene; V was cut back by 7 bases and J by 8 bases. CDR3 length: 14 residues. The CDR3 here is CASTLAGRWYEQFF. The CDR3 bases are TGTGCCAGCACGCTAGCGGGACGTTGGTATGAGCAGTTCTTC.

This clonotype turned up a few times. This sequence joins TRBV7-8 and TRBJ1-2, with a weak D call TRBD1 (6 bases). V dropped 5 bases and J dropped 8 bases, with 18 bases sitting between them. The CDR3 spans 14 residues. CDR1 SGHVS and CDR2 FQNEAQ come from the germline V gene. CDR3 coding DNA: TGTGCCAGCAGCCTTATGGGGGGGCCTAAGGGCTACACCTTC. Its protein is CASSLMGGPKGYTF.